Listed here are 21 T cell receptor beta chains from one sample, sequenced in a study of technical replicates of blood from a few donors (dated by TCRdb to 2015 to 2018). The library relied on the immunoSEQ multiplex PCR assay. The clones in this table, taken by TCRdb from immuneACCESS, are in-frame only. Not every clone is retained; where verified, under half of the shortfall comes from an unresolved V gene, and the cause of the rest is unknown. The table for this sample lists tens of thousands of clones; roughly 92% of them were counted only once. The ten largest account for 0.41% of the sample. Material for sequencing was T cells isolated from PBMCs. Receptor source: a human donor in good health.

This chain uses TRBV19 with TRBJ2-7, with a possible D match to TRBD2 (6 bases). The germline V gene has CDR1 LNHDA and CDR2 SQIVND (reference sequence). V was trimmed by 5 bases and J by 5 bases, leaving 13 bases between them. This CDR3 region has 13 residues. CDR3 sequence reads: CASSQTRIDEQYF. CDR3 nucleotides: TGTGCCAGTAGTCAGACTAGGATCGACGAGCAGTACTTC.

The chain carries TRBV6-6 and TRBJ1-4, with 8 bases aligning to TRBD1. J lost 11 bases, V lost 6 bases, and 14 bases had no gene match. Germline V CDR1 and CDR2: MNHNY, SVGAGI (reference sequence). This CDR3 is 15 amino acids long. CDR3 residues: CASSLNRGDLRKLFF. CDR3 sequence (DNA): TGTGCCAGCAGCCTCAACAGGGGGGATCTTAGGAAACTGTTTTTT.

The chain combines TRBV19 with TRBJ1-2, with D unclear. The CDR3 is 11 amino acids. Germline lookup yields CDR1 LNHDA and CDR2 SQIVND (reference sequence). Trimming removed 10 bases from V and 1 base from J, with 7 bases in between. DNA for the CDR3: TGTGCCACCTCAGATAACTATGGCTACACCTTC. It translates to CATSDNYGYTF.

The CDR3 region is CASSDLMRGTYEQYF. Written as DNA, the CDR3 is TGTGCCAGCAGTGATTTGATGCGGGGTACCTACGAGCAGTACTTC. The gene calls are TRBV2 and TRBJ2-7; tentative D call: TRBD2 (6 bases). The CDR3 contains 15 residues. V lost 3 bases, J lost 2 bases, and 14 bases lay in between. Looked up from germline, CDR1 is SNHLY and CDR2 is FYNNEI. Looking up the rest from reference TRBV2 and TRBJ2-7 gives the full variable domain: EPEVTQTPSHQVTQMGQEVILRCVPISNHLYFYWYRQILGQKVEFLVSFYNNEISEKSEIFDDQFSVERPDGSNFTLKIRSTKLEDSAMYFCASSDLMRGTYEQYFGPGTRLTVT.

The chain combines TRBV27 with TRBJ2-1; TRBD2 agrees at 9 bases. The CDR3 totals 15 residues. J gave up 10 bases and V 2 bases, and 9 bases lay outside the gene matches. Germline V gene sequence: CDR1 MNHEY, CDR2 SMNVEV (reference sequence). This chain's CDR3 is CASSLIAGGPIEQFF. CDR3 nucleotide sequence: TGTGCCAGCAGTTTAATCGCGGGAGGGCCTATCGAGCAGTTCTTC.

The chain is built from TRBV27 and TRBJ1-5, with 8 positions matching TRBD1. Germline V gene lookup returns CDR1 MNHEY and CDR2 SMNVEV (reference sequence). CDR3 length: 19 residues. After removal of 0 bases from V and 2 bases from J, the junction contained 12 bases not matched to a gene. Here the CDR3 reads CASSLSRDRGELGNQPQHF. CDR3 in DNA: TGTGCCAGCAGTTTATCGAGAGACAGGGGAGAGTTGGGCAATCAGCCCCAGCATTTT.

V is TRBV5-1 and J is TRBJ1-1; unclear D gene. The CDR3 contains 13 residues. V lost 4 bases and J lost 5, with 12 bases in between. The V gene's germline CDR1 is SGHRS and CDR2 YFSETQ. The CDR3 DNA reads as TGCGCCAGCAGCACCGGCAGCGGTACTGAAGCTTTCTTT. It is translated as CASSTGSGTEAFF.

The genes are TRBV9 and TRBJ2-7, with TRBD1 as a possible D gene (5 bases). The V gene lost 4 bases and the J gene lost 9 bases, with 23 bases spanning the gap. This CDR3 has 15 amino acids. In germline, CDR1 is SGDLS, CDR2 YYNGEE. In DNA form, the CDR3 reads TGTGCCAGCAGCAGGGGTAGAGTGGAGATTGCCGGGCAGTACTTC. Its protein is CASSRGRVEIAGQYF.

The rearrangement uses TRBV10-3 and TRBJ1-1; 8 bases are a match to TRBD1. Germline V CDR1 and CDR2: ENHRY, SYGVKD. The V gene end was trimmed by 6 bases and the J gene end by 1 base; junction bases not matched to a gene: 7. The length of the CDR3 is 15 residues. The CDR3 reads CAISQDRAKNTEAFF. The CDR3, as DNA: TGTGCCATCAGCCAGGACAGGGCCAAGAACACTGAAGCTTTCTTT.

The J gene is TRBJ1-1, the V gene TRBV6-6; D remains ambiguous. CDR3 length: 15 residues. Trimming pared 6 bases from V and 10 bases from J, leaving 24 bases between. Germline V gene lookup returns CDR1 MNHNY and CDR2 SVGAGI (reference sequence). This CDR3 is CASSPSAGGSVLAFF. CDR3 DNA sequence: TGTGCCAGCAGCCCCAGCGCGGGAGGTTCCGTCTTAGCTTTCTTT.

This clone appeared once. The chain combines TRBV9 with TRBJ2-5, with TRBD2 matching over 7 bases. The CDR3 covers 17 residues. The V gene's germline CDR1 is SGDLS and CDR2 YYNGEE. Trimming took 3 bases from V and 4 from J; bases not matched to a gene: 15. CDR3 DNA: TGTGCCAGCAGCGACCCGGGCGGGGGAATAGGTCGAGAGACCCAGTACTTC. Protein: CASSDPGGGIGRETQYF.

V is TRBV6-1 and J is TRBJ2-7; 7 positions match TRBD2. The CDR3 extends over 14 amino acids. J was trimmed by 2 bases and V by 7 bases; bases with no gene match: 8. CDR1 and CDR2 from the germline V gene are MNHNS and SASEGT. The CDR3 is CASTASSGPYEQYF. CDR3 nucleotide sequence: TGTGCCAGCACCGCGTCTAGCGGCCCCTACGAGCAGTACTTC.

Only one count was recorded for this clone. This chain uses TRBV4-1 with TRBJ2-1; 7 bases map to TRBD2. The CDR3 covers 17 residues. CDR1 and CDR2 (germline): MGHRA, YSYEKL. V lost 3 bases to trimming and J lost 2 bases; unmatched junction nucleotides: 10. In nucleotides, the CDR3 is TGCGCCAGCAGCCATCAGCTGGAGCTAGCGGCCTACAATGAGCAGTTCTTC. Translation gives CASSHQLELAAYNEQFF.

CDR3 in DNA: TGTGCCAGCAGACTAGGGTACAATGAGCAGTTCTTC. This gives the protein CASRLGYNEQFF. The genes are TRBV19 and TRBJ2-1, with a weak D call TRBD2 (6 bases). The germline V gene has CDR1 LNHDA and CDR2 SQIVND (reference sequence). This CDR3 spans 12 amino acids. The germline V and J ends were trimmed by 9 bases and 4 bases, with 10 bases remaining between them.

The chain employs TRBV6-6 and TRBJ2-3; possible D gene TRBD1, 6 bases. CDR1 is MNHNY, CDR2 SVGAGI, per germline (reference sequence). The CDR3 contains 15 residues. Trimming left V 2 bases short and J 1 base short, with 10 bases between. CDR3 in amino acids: CASSYRAGGTDTQYF. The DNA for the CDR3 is TGTGCCAGCAGTTACCGGGCAGGGGGCACAGATACGCAGTATTTT.

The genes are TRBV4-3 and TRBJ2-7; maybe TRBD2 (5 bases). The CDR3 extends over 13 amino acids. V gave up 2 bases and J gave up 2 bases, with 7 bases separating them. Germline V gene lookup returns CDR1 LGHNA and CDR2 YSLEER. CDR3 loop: CASSQLRAYEQYF. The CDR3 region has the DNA TGCGCCAGCAGCCAACTGCGGGCCTACGAGCAGTACTTC.

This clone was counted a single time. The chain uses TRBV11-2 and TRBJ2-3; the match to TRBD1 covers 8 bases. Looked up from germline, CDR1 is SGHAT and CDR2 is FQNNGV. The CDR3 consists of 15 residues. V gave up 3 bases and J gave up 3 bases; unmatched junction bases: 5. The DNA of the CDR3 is TGTGCCAGCAGCTTCCGGGACAGGCGAACAGATACGCAGTATTTT. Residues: CASSFRDRRTDTQYF. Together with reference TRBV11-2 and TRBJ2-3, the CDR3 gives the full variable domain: EAGVAQSPRYKIIEKRQSVAFWCNPISGHATLYWYQQILGQGPKLLIQFQNNGVVDDSQLPKDRFSAERLKGVDSTLKIQPAKLEDSAVYLCASSFRDRRTDTQYFGPGTRLTVL.

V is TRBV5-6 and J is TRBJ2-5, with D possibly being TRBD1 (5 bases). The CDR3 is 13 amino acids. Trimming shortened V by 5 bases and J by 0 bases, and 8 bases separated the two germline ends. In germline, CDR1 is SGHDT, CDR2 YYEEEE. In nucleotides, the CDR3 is TGTGCCAGCAGGCCAGGGCACCAAGAGACCCAGTACTTC. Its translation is CASRPGHQETQYF.

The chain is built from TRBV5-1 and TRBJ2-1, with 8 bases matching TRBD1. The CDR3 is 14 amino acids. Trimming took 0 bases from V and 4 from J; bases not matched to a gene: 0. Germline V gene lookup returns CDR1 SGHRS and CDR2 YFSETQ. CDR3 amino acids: CASSLGQGYNEQFF. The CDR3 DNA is TGCGCCAGCAGCTTGGGACAGGGGTACAATGAGCAGTTCTTC.

CDR3 DNA: TGTGCCAGCCCGGGAGTACTTTACAATGAGCAGTTCTTC. Protein product: CASPGVLYNEQFF. The V and J genes are TRBV2 and TRBJ2-1; a possible D gene is TRBD2 (6 bases). The CDR3 runs to 13 residues. CDR1 is SNHLY, CDR2 FYNNEI, per germline. Trimming removed 8 bases from V and 4 bases from J, with 12 bases in between.

CDR3 protein: CASSDSGAGYTF. CDR3 bases: TGTGCCAGCAGTGACTCGGGGGCGGGCTACACCTTC. The rearrangement uses TRBV6-4 and TRBJ1-2; a weak D match, TRBD1 (6 bases). The CDR3 length is 12 residues. V lost 0 bases, J lost 8 bases, and 7 bases lay in between. Germline V lookup: CDR1 MRHNA, CDR2 SNTAGT.